Reported below is one T cell receptor (beta chain). Its antigen is still unknown. Sequenced by immunoSEQ multiplex PCR; TCRdb stores in-frame clones only, minus some. The sample lists roughly 150,000 clones, 80% to 95% seen once, with approximately 2.3% in the top ten. The data originate from a study of T cell responses to AZD1222 COVID-19 vaccine. V shed 5 bases, J shed 6 bases, and the junction held 12 bases outside the gene matches. Germline assignment: CDR1 LNHDA and CDR2 SQIVND (reference sequence). The CDR3 covers 18 residues. General study results and limits: A reported finding is that nearly half of spike-specific TCRs target unmutated variant regions.

V gene TRBV19 combines with J gene TRBJ2-3, with 15 bases identical to TRBD2. The source is an adult in good health. The input for sequencing was peripheral blood, taken on day 0 of AZD1222 vaccination. The CDR3 nucleotides read TGTGCCAGTAGTTTCAAAGGACTAGCGGGAGGGCCAGTCGATACGCAGTATTTT. Translating it yields CASSFKGLAGGPVDTQYF.